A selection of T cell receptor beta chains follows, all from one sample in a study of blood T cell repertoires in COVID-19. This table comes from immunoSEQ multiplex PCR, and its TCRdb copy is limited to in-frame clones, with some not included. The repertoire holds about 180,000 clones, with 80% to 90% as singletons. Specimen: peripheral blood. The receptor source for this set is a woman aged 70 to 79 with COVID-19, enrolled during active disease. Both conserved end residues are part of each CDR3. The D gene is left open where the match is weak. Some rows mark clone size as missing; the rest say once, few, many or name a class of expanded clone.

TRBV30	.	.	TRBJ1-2	CAWSPAGGLGSLHTF	TGTGCCTGGAGTCCCGCGGGGGGTTTGGGGTCTCTCCACACCTTC
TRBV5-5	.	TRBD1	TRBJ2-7	CASSLRTGRLVNEQYF	TGTGCCAGCAGCCTACGGACAGGGAGGCTAGTTAACGAGCAGTACTTC
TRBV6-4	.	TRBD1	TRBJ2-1	CASSAGTDYNEQFF	TGTGCCAGCAGTGCCGGGACAGACTACAATGAGCAGTTCTTC
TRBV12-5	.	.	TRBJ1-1	CASGLVLNSGLPEAFF	TGTGCTAGTGGTTTGGTGTTGAACTCGGGACTCCCTGAAGCTTTCTTT
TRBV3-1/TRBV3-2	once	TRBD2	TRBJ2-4	CASSPEVAGVASKNIQYF	TGTGCCAGCAGCCCGGAAGTAGCGGGAGTGGCGAGCAAAAACATTCAGTACTTC
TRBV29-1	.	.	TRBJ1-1	CSVFGQLNTEAFF	TGCAGCGTCTTCGGACAGTTGAACACTGAAGCTTTCTTT
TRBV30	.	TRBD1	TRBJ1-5	CAWRGRTGVNQPQHF	TGTGCCTGGAGGGGACGAACAGGGGTAAATCAGCCCCAGCATTTT
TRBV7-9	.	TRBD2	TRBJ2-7	CASSRGLAAYEQYF	TGTGCCAGCAGTCGTGGACTAGCGGCCTACGAGCAGTACTTC
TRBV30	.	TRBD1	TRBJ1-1	CAWSRDRDSGTEAFF	TGTGCCTGGAGCCGGGACAGGGATAGTGGCACTGAAGCTTTCTTT
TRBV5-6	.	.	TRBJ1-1	CASSLTYANTEAFF	TGTGCCAGCAGCTTGACCTATGCGAACACTGAAGCTTTCTTT
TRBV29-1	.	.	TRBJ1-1	CSAVRQADTEAFF	TGCAGCGCCGTAAGACAGGCCGACACTGAAGCTTTCTTT
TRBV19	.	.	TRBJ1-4	CASRKGGTNEKLFF	TGTGCCAGTAGAAAGGGGGGGACTAATGAAAAACTGTTTTTT
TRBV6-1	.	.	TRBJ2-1	CASSEAGGRGYNEQFF	TGTGCCAGCAGTGAAGCTGGAGGGCGGGGCTACAATGAGCAGTTCTTC
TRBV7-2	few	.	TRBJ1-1	CASSFTYSNTEAFF	TGTGCCAGCAGCTTTACTTACAGTAACACTGAAGCTTTCTTT
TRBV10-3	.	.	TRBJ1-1	CAISGQENTEAFF	TGTGCCATCAGTGGACAGGAGAACACTGAAGCTTTCTTT
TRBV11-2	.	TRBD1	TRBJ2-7	CASSLDHAGQGATSYEQYF	TGTGCCAGCAGCTTAGATCATGCGGGACAGGGAGCCACCTCCTACGAGCAGTACTTC
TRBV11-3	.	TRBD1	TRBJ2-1	CASSLGGTAYNEQFF	TGTGCCAGCAGCTTAGGAGGGACAGCATACAATGAGCAGTTCTTC
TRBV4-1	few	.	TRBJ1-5	CASSPNPQGYNQPQHF	TGCGCCAGCAGCCCGAACCCACAGGGCTACAATCAGCCCCAGCATTTT